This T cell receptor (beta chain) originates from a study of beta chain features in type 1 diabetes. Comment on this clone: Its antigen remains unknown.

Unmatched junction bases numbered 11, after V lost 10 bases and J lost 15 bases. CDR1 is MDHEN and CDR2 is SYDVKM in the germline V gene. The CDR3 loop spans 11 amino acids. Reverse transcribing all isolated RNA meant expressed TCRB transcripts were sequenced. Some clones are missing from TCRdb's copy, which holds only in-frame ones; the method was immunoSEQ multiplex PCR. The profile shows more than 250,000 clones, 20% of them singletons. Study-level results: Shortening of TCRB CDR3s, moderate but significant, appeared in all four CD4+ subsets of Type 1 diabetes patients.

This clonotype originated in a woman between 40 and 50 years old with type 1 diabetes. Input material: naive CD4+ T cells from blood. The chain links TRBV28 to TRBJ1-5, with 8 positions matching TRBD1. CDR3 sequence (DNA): TGTGCCACCATAACGGGGGACAGGAGGCATTTT. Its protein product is CATITGDRRHF.